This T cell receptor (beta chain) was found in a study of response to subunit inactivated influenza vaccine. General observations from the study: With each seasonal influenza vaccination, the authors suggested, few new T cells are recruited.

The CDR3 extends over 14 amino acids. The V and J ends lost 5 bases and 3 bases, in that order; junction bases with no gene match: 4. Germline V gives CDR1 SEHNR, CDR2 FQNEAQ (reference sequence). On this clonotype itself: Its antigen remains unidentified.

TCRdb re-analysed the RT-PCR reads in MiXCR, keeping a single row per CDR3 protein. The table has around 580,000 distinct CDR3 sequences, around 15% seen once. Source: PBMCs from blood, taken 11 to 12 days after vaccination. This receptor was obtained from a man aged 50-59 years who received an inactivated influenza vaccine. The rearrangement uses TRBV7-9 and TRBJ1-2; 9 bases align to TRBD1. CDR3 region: CASSPGQGHYGYTF. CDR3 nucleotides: TGTGCCAGCAGCCCGGGACAGGGACACTATGGCTACACCTTC.